These T cell receptor beta chains were read from a single sample in a study of response to subunit inactivated influenza vaccine. TCRdb independently ran MiXCR on the RT-PCR reads; one entry per CDR3 protein. Among 700,000 to 800,000 distinct CDR3 sequences listed, around 20% were seen once. Here the sequenced sample was PBMCs from blood, taken more than 4 days after vaccination. The receptors shown here come from a man aged 45-65 years who received an inactivated influenza vaccine. Each CDR3 is given with its conserved first and last residue. Each record gives: clone size, V gene, D gene, J gene, CDR3 protein, CDR3 DNA. A D gene is named only where the DNA matches it firmly. Part of the rows lack a size; the others show once, few, many or a class for expanded clones.

few	TRBV7-2	NA	TRBJ1-4	CASSLALTNEKLFF	TGTGCCAGCAGCTTGGCATTAACTAATGAAAAACTGTTTTTT
few	TRBV20-1	TRBD2	TRBJ2-1	CSAKTSGRGNEQFF	TGCAGTGCGAAAACTAGCGGGCGAGGTAATGAGCAGTTCTTC
NA	TRBV5-1	NA	TRBJ2-7	CASSFRGASDYEQYF	TGCGCCAGCAGCTTCAGGGGCGCGTCGGACTACGAGCAGTACTTC
NA	TRBV12-3/TRBV12-4	NA	TRBJ1-4	CASSPAGNEKLFF	TGTGCCAGCAGTCCCGCAGGGAATGAAAAACTGTTTTTT
few	TRBV11-3	TRBD1	TRBJ2-5	CASSIDRDGTQYF	TGTGCCAGCAGCATCGACAGGGACGGGACCCAGTACTTC
few	TRBV15	NA	TRBJ2-7	CATSRGAATYEQYF	TGTGCCACCAGCAGGGGGGCGGCGACCTACGAGCAGTACTTC
few	TRBV6-2/TRBV6-3	NA	TRBJ2-3	CASKGSARLADTQYF	TGTGCCAGCAAGGGGAGCGCCAGGCTGGCAGATACGCAGTATTTT
many	TRBV15	TRBD1	TRBJ2-5	CATSREMLGRTGGGTQYF	TGTGCCACCAGCAGAGAGATGTTAGGAAGGACAGGTGGGGGGACCCAGTACTTC
NA	TRBV28	NA	TRBJ2-3	CASSRGGDWDTQYF	TGTGCCAGCAGTCGTGGCGGGGACTGGGATACGCAGTATTTT
few	TRBV10-3	NA	TRBJ2-3	CAISESGSTDTQYF	TGTGCCATCAGTGAGTCGGGCAGCACAGATACGCAGTATTTT
few	TRBV7-2	TRBD2	TRBJ2-7	CASSLGTTTTYEQYF	TGTGCCAGCAGCCTCGGGACTACCACGACCTACGAGCAGTACTTC
many	TRBV29-1	TRBD1	TRBJ2-5	CSVGGTGGAETQYF	TGCAGCGTAGGCGGGACAGGGGGCGCCGAGACCCAGTACTTC
few	TRBV2	NA	TRBJ1-2	CASSNGQNYGYTF	TGTGCCAGCAGTAACGGGCAGAACTATGGCTACACCTTC
few	TRBV7-2	NA	TRBJ2-4	CASSPGRQNIQYF	TGTGCCAGCAGCCCCGGGAGACAAAACATTCAGTACTTC
NA	TRBV29-1	NA	TRBJ2-3	CSVLAPGRYTQYF	TGCAGCGTTCTAGCCCCGGGGCGGTATACGCAGTATTTT
NA	TRBV20-1	NA	TRBJ2-7	CSASLLLAANSYEQYF	TGCAGTGCCTCCCTCCTTCTAGCTGCGAACTCCTACGAGCAGTACTTC
NA	TRBV6-1	TRBD1	TRBJ2-2	CASIAGGMGKDTGELFF	TGTGCCAGCATCGCAGGGGGCATGGGGAAAGACACCGGGGAGCTGTTTTTT
NA	TRBV10-3	NA	TRBJ2-3	CAISEEERSTDTQYF	TGTGCCATCAGTGAGGAGGAGCGAAGCACAGATACGCAGTATTTT
few	TRBV6-5	NA	TRBJ1-2	CASSYQRDYGYTF	TGTGCCAGCAGTTACCAAAGAGACTATGGCTACACCTTC
NA	TRBV10-3	TRBD1	TRBJ2-6	CAISGQGGAGANVLTF	TGTGCCATCAGTGGACAGGGGGGCGCTGGGGCCAACGTCCTGACTTTC
few	TRBV12-3/TRBV12-4	NA	TRBJ1-1	CASSVMGGTEAFF	TGTGCCAGCAGTGTCATGGGGGGCACTGAAGCTTTCTTT
many	TRBV12-3/TRBV12-4	NA	TRBJ1-1	CASSWAGLNTEAFF	TGTGCCAGCAGTTGGGCAGGACTGAACACTGAAGCTTTCTTT
many	TRBV6-1	TRBD1	TRBJ2-1	CASSRTGGAGGEQFF	TGTGCCAGCAGCCGTACAGGGGGCGCAGGGGGTGAGCAGTTCTTC
NA	TRBV5-6	NA	TRBJ2-1	CASSLLERNNEQFF	TGTGCCAGCAGCTTGCTAGAGCGGAACAATGAGCAGTTCTTC
few	TRBV6-2/TRBV6-3	NA	TRBJ1-6	CASSYNGQRHSPLHF	TGTGCCAGCAGTTATAACGGACAGCGACATTCACCCCTCCACTTT
few	TRBV4-3	TRBD1	TRBJ1-2	CASSRLGTVYGYTF	TGCGCCAGCAGCCGGCTCGGGACAGTGTATGGCTACACCTTC
few	TRBV7-9	TRBD2	TRBJ2-3	CASSLTSGSLDTQYF	TGTGCCAGCAGCTTAACTAGCGGTTCCCTCGATACGCAGTATTTT
NA	TRBV11-3	TRBD2	TRBJ2-3	CASRGWSGSLSDTQYF	TGTGCCAGCAGGGGATGGAGCGGGAGCCTGTCAGATACGCAGTATTTT
NA	TRBV7-3	TRBD2	TRBJ2-1	CASSTGTSGDYNEQFF	TGTGCCAGCAGCACAGGGACTAGCGGGGATTACAATGAGCAGTTCTTC
few	TRBV29-1	NA	TRBJ2-7	CSVEDSYYEQYF	TGCAGCGTTGAAGACAGTTACTACGAGCAGTACTTC
NA	TRBV5-5	NA	TRBJ1-3	CASSLGAGRNTIYF	TGTGCCAGCAGCTTGGGCGCAGGAAGAAACACCATATATTTT
few	TRBV20-1	NA	TRBJ1-5	CSASQGTQPQHF	TGCAGTGCTAGTCAGGGAACCCAGCCCCAGCATTTT
NA	TRBV5-1	NA	TRBJ2-2	CASSLDRPDTGELFF	TGCGCCAGCAGCTTGGACAGGCCGGACACCGGGGAGCTGTTTTTT
NA	TRBV28	TRBD1	TRBJ1-3	CASSPIGTASGNTIYF	TGTGCCAGCAGCCCTATCGGGACAGCCTCTGGAAACACCATATATTTT
NA	TRBV28	TRBD1	TRBJ2-7	CASRQPGQGIHEQYF	TGTGCCAGCAGACAACCGGGACAGGGGATCCACGAGCAGTACTTC
many	TRBV7-9	NA	TRBJ2-1	CASSLQGAYNEQFF	TGTGCCAGCAGCTTACAAGGAGCCTACAATGAGCAGTTCTTC